This TCR beta chain originates from a study of control samples from healthy donors and cancer patients. The assay was immunoSEQ multiplex PCR, and TCRdb's table has in-frame clones only and misses some. The repertoire holds roughly 160,000 clones, 88% seen once, with around 5% in the top ten. The TCR sequence derives from a woman aged 25 to 39 in good health. Sequenced sample: blood.

The CDR3 loop reads CSVGGDTEAFF. The DNA for the CDR3 is TGCAGCGTGGGGGGGGATACTGAAGCTTTCTTT. The V gene is TRBV29-1, the J gene TRBJ1-1; a weak D match, TRBD1 (5 bases). V was clipped by 6 bases and J by 5 bases, with 10 bases between them. Germline CDR1 and CDR2: SQVTM and ANQGSEA. The CDR3 contains 11 residues.